Each of the 26 T cell receptor beta chains below was sequenced from the same sample in a study of blood T cell repertoires in COVID-19. The protocol was immunoSEQ multiplex PCR, while the TCRdb copy is restricted to in-frame clones and leaves out a portion. The sample comprises fewer than 250,000 clones, 90% of which are singletons, and roughly 0.95% rests with the top ten. Sequenced input: PBMCs or T cells enriched from blood (not recorded which). The receptors stem from a man over 45 who had been exposed to COVID-19.

V and J are TRBV27 and TRBJ2-1, with 11 bases identical to TRBD2. The CDR3 runs to 17 residues. With V trimmed by 7 bases and J by 2 bases, 10 bases remained unmatched. CDR1 and CDR2 (germline): MNHEY, SMNVEV (reference sequence). CDR3 DNA: TGTGCCAGCACCTCAATTCCGGGACTAGCGGCCTACAATGAGCAGTTCTTC. Translated, it gives CASTSIPGLAAYNEQFF.

This clone came up once. The genes are TRBV9 and TRBJ2-5, with TRBD2 identical over 9 bases. This CDR3 region has 17 residues. Germline loops: CDR1 SGDLS, CDR2 YYNGEE. With 3 bases clipped from V and 0 bases from J, the junction kept 9 bases outside the gene matches. In DNA, the CDR3 is TGTGCCAGCAGCGCCCTAGCGGGGAGGGCCTACCAAGAGACCCAGTACTTC. This translates into CASSALAGRAYQETQYF. The full variable domain, with the rest looked up from reference TRBV9 and TRBJ2-5, is DSGVTQTPKHLITATGQRVTLRCSPRSGDLSVYWYQQSLDQGLQFLIQYYNGEERAKGNILERFSAQQFPDLHSELNLSSLELGDSALYFCASSALAGRAYQETQYFGPGTRLLVL.

This clone is a singleton in its sample. V is TRBV28 and J is TRBJ1-6, with D perhaps TRBD1 (5 bases). V lost 6 bases and J 4 bases, leaving 7 bases between the germline ends. The CDR3 contains 13 residues. Germline loops: CDR1 MDHEN, CDR2 SYDVKM. The DNA of the CDR3 is TGTGCCAGCAGCCGACAGTATAATTCACCCCTCCACTTT. Translation gives CASSRQYNSPLHF.

The chain recombines TRBV5-1 with TRBJ1-2; no clear D. The V end lost 0 bases, the J end lost 3 bases, and 12 bases lay between the germline ends. The CDR3 length is 15 residues. Per germline, CDR1 SGHRS and CDR2 YFSETQ. The CDR3 loop is CASSLGAAAHYGYTF. As DNA, the CDR3 is TGCGCCAGCAGCTTGGGGGCAGCTGCGCACTATGGCTACACCTTC.

The chain has TRBV7-2 and TRBJ2-7, with D possibly matching TRBD1 (5 bases). Germline CDR1 is SGHTA and CDR2 is FQGNSA. Trimming pared 5 bases from V and 2 bases from J, leaving 13 bases between. The CDR3 consists of 14 residues. The CDR3 sequence is CASSPAGSPYEQYF. Here the CDR3 DNA reads TGTGCCAGCAGCCCGGCAGGGTCCCCCTACGAGCAGTACTTC.

This chain uses TRBV29-1 with TRBJ2-5; D is possibly TRBD1 (6 bases). Germline values: CDR1 SQVTM, CDR2 ANQGSEA. The CDR3 covers 15 residues. The V end was cut by 6 bases, the J end by 7 bases, with 24 bases between. The CDR3 nucleotides read TGCAGCGTCGTCCCCGGGACATCCTCCGGATGGACCCAGTACTTC. Translated, it gives CSVVPGTSSGWTQYF.

The chain recombines TRBV15 with TRBJ1-5, with D possibly TRBD1 on 6 matching bases. The V gene's germline CDR1 is LNHNV and CDR2 YYDKDF (reference sequence). Trimming stripped 0 bases from V and 0 bases from J, with 12 bases between. The CDR3 spans 17 residues. The CDR3 sequence: CATSRDRQVFSNQPQHF. The CDR3, as DNA: TGTGCCACCAGCAGAGATCGACAGGTTTTTAGCAATCAGCCCCAGCATTTT.

Only a few counts were recorded for this clone. This chain joins TRBV3-1 (or the pseudogene TRBV3-2) and TRBJ2-2; D might be TRBD1 (6 bases). The CDR3 spans 18 residues. CDR1 is LGHDT, CDR2 YNNKEL, per germline (reference sequence). Trimming cost V 5 bases and J 2 bases, with 21 bases left between them. DNA of the CDR3: TGTGCCAGCAGCTCACAGGGTCTTGGGGTGTTTAACACCGGGGAGCTGTTTTTT. Encoded protein: CASSSQGLGVFNTGELFF.

V usage is TRBV5-1 and J usage is TRBJ1-1, with D perhaps TRBD1 (5 bases). The CDR3 length is 13 residues. Germline CDR1 reads SGHRS; CDR2 reads YFSETQ. V lost 5 bases to trimming and J lost 1 base, with 9 bases between them. CDR3 in DNA: TGCGCCAGCAGACAGGAGCCGAACACTGAAGCTTTCTTT. Its protein product is CASRQEPNTEAFF.

The chain combines TRBV5-1 with TRBJ2-1; the match to TRBD1 covers 8 bases. Per germline, CDR1 SGHRS and CDR2 YFSETQ. The CDR3 has 17 residues. With 0 bases clipped from V and 8 bases from J, the junction kept 13 bases outside the gene matches. The chain's CDR3 is CASSLAPGQGGYHEQFF. The CDR3 DNA sequence: TGCGCCAGCAGCTTGGCCCCCGGACAGGGCGGGTACCATGAGCAGTTCTTC.

This chain joins TRBV6-1 and TRBJ1-1, with D perhaps matching TRBD1 (5 bases). Germline CDR1 reads MNHNS; CDR2 reads SASEGT. The CDR3 totals 15 residues. The V and J ends lost 3 bases and 3 bases respectively, with 14 bases between them. The DNA of the CDR3 is TGTGCCAGCAGTGATAGTTGGGCGGGGGACACTGAAGCTTTCTTT. Translating gives CASSDSWAGDTEAFF.

With regard to this clone: Other DNA sequences in this specimen translate into the identical CDR3. The chain employs TRBV6-5 and TRBJ1-2, with 9 bases lining up with TRBD1. The CDR3 length is 12 residues. Germline CDR1 MNHEY, CDR2 SVGAGI. J gave up 4 bases and V 6 bases, and 0 bases lay outside the gene matches. The CDR3 protein is CASRTGGYGYTF. In DNA form, the CDR3 reads TGTGCCAGCAGGACAGGGGGCTATGGCTACACCTTC.

The genes are TRBV11-3 and TRBJ2-2, with a weak D call TRBD2 (6 bases). CDR1 is SGHNT and CDR2 is YENEEA in the germline V gene. V lost 4 bases and J lost 3, with 12 bases in between. The CDR3 runs 15 residues. The CDR3 DNA sequence: TGTGCCAGCAGCTCCGGGACTTCTTACACCGGGGAGCTGTTTTTT. As protein: CASSSGTSYTGELFF.

The chain combines TRBV11-3 with TRBJ2-2; 13 nucleotides match TRBD2. Germline values: CDR1 SGHNT, CDR2 YENEEA. There are 16 residues in the CDR3. With 4 bases clipped from V and 5 bases from J, the junction kept 4 bases outside the gene matches. DNA of the CDR3: TGTGCCAGCAGCTGGGGACTAGCGGGACCGACCGGGGAGCTGTTTTTT. This codes for CASSWGLAGPTGELFF. The full variable domain, rest sourced from reference TRBV11-3 and TRBJ2-2, is EAGVVQSPRYKIIEKKQPVAFWCNPISGHNTLYWYLQNLGQGPELLIRYENEEAVDDSQLPKDRFSAERLKGVDSTLKIQPAELGDSAVYLCASSWGLAGPTGELFFGEGSRLTVL.

This sequence joins TRBV18 and TRBJ1-6, with 7 bases aligning to TRBD1. CDR3 length equals 16 residues. Trimming took 4 bases from V and 5 from J; bases not matched to a gene: 8. The germline V gene encodes CDR1 KGHSH and CDR2 LQKENI. CDR3: CASSQTGTANNSPLHF. The CDR3 DNA follows: TGTGCCAGCTCACAGACCGGGACAGCCAATAATTCACCCCTCCACTTT.

V is TRBV7-9 and J is TRBJ2-1; D may be TRBD2 (5 bases). Germline assignment: CDR1 SEHNR and CDR2 FQNEAQ (reference sequence). V lost 5 bases to trimming and J lost 0 bases, with 14 bases between them. The CDR3 runs to 16 residues. The CDR3 loop is CASSPMSGSSYNEQFF. The CDR3 DNA reads as TGTGCCAGCAGCCCTATGAGCGGCAGCTCCTACAATGAGCAGTTCTTC.

This chain uses TRBV2 with TRBJ2-4; the D is unclear. V lost 1 base and J 3 bases, leaving 13 bases between the germline ends. There are 16 residues in the CDR3. CDR1 and CDR2 from the germline V gene are SNHLY and FYNNEI. The CDR3 loop reads CASSEGISRGKNIQYF. The CDR3 DNA is TGTGCCAGCAGTGAAGGAATTAGCCGCGGCAAAAACATTCAGTACTTC. Drawing the rest from reference TRBV2 and TRBJ2-4, the complete variable domain is EPEVTQTPSHQVTQMGQEVILRCVPISNHLYFYWYRQILGQKVEFLVSFYNNEISEKSEIFDDQFSVERPDGSNFTLKIRSTKLEDSAMYFCASSEGISRGKNIQYFGAGTRLSVL.

This chain uses TRBV5-1 with TRBJ2-1; 10 nucleotides line up with TRBD2. CDR1 is SGHRS, CDR2 YFSETQ, per germline. The CDR3 spans 13 residues. After removal of 4 bases from V and 9 bases from J, the junction contained 4 bases not matched to a gene. CDR3 amino acids: CASSLLAGPEQFF. CDR3 DNA: TGCGCCAGCAGCCTACTAGCGGGACCTGAGCAGTTCTTC.

This clone appeared once. V and J are TRBV29-1 and TRBJ1-4; the match to TRBD1 covers 8 bases. The CDR3 loop spans 14 amino acids. Looked up from germline, CDR1 is SQVTM and CDR2 is ANQGSEA. J was trimmed by 8 bases and V by 5 bases; bases with no gene match: 10. The CDR3 sequence: CSVQTGGFGEKLFF. The CDR3 DNA reads as TGCAGCGTTCAAACAGGGGGATTCGGAGAAAAACTGTTTTTT.

This clone was observed a handful of times. The chain couples TRBV5-1 to TRBJ1-5, with 8 bases lining up with TRBD1. This CDR3 is built from 14 residues. Germline CDR1 and CDR2: SGHRS and YFSETQ. V trimming: 3 bases; J trimming: 2 bases; junction bases outside the gene matches: 1. CDR3 in amino acids: CASSSGQGNQPQHF. CDR3 in DNA: TGCGCCAGCAGCTCGGGACAGGGCAATCAGCCCCAGCATTTT. The whole variable domain, filled in from reference TRBV5-1 and TRBJ1-5, reads KAGVTQTPRYLIKTRGQQVTLSCSPISGHRSVSWYQQTPGQGLQFLFEYFSETQRNKGNFPGRFSGRQFSNSRSEMNVSTLELGDSALYLCASSSGQGNQPQHFGDGTRLSIL.

The V and J genes are TRBV30 and TRBJ1-2; D is possibly TRBD1 (6 bases). V lost 0 bases to trimming and J lost 6 bases, with 11 bases between them. The germline gives CDR1 GTSNPN, CDR2 SVGIG (reference sequence). The CDR3 consists of 13 residues. CDR3 nucleotide sequence: TGTGCCTGGAGTGTGAAACAGGGAAATGGCTACACCTTC. Protein sequence: CAWSVKQGNGYTF.

About this clone: Relative to the germline gene, one junction end is altered; a read error may explain this. The chain has TRBV5-1 and TRBJ1-1; perhaps TRBD1 as D (6 bases). The germline CDR1 and CDR2 sequences are SGHRS and YFSETQ. The CDR3 is 12 residues long. Written as DNA, the CDR3 is TGCGCCAGCAGCGAGGAGCCGGGACAACTAAATTTT. Translation: CASSEEPGQLNF.

This clone showed up just once. This sequence joins TRBV27 and TRBJ2-1; 7 nucleotides align to TRBD2. The germline CDR1 and CDR2 sequences are MNHEY and SMNVEV (reference sequence). V shed 1 base, J shed 7 bases, and the junction held 22 bases outside the gene matches. CDR3 size: 20 residues. The CDR3 is CASSLFMKPWEREEENEQFF. In nucleotides, the CDR3 is TGTGCCAGCAGTTTATTTATGAAACCATGGGAACGGGAGGAAGAGAATGAGCAGTTCTTC.

The chain recombines TRBV25-1 with TRBJ1-4, with 7 bases matching TRBD1. J gave up 7 bases and V 4 bases, and 9 bases lay outside the gene matches. This CDR3 is 15 amino acids long. Germline V gene sequence: CDR1 MGHDK, CDR2 SYGVNS. The CDR3: CASSVNRGGGEKLFF. The CDR3 nucleotides read TGTGCCAGCAGTGTAAACAGGGGTGGAGGTGAAAAACTGTTTTTT.

This chain uses TRBV3-1 (or the pseudogene TRBV3-2) with TRBJ2-1, with 11 bases fitting TRBD2. Trimming cost V 6 bases and J 9 bases; bases outside gene matches: 22. Germline CDR1 LGHDT, CDR2 YNNKEL (reference sequence). The CDR3 extends over 19 amino acids. The CDR3 region has the DNA TGTGCCAGCAGTCGGGTAGCGGGAGGGCCAGGCCCTTCCGGCATTGAGCAGTTCTTC. Translating it yields CASSRVAGGPGPSGIEQFF.

V is TRBV21-1 and J is TRBJ2-1; the D call of TRBD2 is as the table states it, not checked on the DNA. TRBV21-1 is a listed pseudogene. The CDR3 covers 15 residues. CDR3 sequence: CASSRAGGHGDEQFF. DNA of the CDR3: TGTGCCAGCAGCCGAGCGGGAGGGCATGGTGATGAGCAGTTCTTC.